Following are 24 T cell receptor beta chains from one sample sequenced in a study of CD8 T cells in ankylosing spondylitis. In TCRdb, the 5' RACE reads were re-called with MiXCR into one record per CDR3 protein. The table has approximately 150,000 distinct CDR3 sequences, 17% seen once. No cognate antigen is known for these TCRs. Study observations and caveats: What appeared characteristic of ankylosing spondylitis blood was a TCR beta motif of seven to nine highly homologous variants.

Sequencing input: blood, either unsorted or a sorted T cell fraction (not recorded which). The receptors originated from a male donor with ankylosing spondylitis.

This clonotype was counted between two and nine times. The V and J genes are TRBV12-3 or TRBV12-4 and TRBJ1-2; TRBD1 matches 8 bases. This CDR3 is 12 amino acids long. The junction had 5 bases not matched to a gene; V was cut back by 6 bases and J by 8 bases. CDR3 bases: TGTGCCAGCAGGCAGGGGGCGGACGGCTACACCTTC. Translation gives CASRQGADGYTF.

This clonotype was recorded a few times. V is TRBV5-1 and J is TRBJ2-1; possibly TRBD1 or TRBD2 for D (6 bases each). Germline loops: CDR1 SGHRS, CDR2 YFSETQ. V dropped 2 bases and J dropped 5 bases, with 8 bases sitting between them. The CDR3 totals 13 residues. The CDR3 coding sequence is TGCGCCAGCAGCTTCGGGGGCGACAATGAGCAGTTCTTC. This gives the protein CASSFGGDNEQFF.

The table lists this clonotype with many counts. The rearrangement joins TRBV27 to TRBJ2-7, with 7 bases identical to TRBD2. CDR3 length equals 16 residues. The germline V gene encodes CDR1 MNHEY and CDR2 SMNVEV (reference sequence). The junction had 12 bases not matched to a gene; V was cut back by 2 bases and J by 5 bases. The CDR3 reads CASSLTQAGRADEQYF. DNA of the CDR3: TGTGCCAGCAGTTTAACACAAGCGGGAAGAGCAGACGAGCAGTACTTC.

This clonotype was seen a few times. The CDR3 region is CASSPDRAPLHF. CDR3 in DNA: TGTGCCAGCAGCCCGGACAGGGCACCCCTCCACTTT. The chain joins TRBV28 to TRBJ1-6; 8 bases line up with TRBD1. The CDR3 spans 12 residues. After removal of 6 bases from V and 11 bases from J, the junction contained 3 bases not matched to a gene. Germline CDR1 and CDR2: MDHEN and SYDVKM. The full variable domain, rest sourced from reference TRBV28 and TRBJ1-6, is DVKVTQSSRYLVKRTGEKVFLECVQDMDHENMFWYRQDPGLGLRLIYFSYDVKMKEKGDIPEGYSVSREKKERFSLILESASTNQTSMYLCASSPDRAPLHFGNGTRLTVT.

V usage is TRBV29-1 and J usage is TRBJ2-7; 9 nucleotides agree with TRBD1. Germline V gene sequence: CDR1 SQVTM, CDR2 ANQGSEA. The V gene end was trimmed by 0 bases and the J gene end by 6 bases; junction bases not matched to a gene: 9. This CDR3 has 15 amino acids. The CDR3 nucleotides read TGCAGCGTTGAAGATCCGGACAGGGGCTTGGGCGAGCAGTACTTC. Its translation is CSVEDPDRGLGEQYF.

This clonotype was counted between two and nine times. The CDR3 spells CASSSSLAGEADTQYF. Written as DNA, the CDR3 is TGTGCCAGCAGTTCATCCCTAGCGGGAGAGGCAGATACGCAGTATTTT. The chain links TRBV12-3 or TRBV12-4 to TRBJ2-3; 10 nucleotides match TRBD2. The V gene end was trimmed by 4 bases and the J gene end by 4 bases; junction bases not matched to a gene: 8. This CDR3 contains 16 residues.

The chain recombines TRBV2 with TRBJ1-1; D is unclear. This CDR3 is 11 amino acids long. Trimming removed 6 bases at V and 11 bases at J, with 13 bases between. Germline V lookup: CDR1 SNHLY, CDR2 FYNNEI. The CDR3 sequence: CASRASGEAFF. Here the CDR3 DNA reads TGTGCCAGCAGGGCCTCAGGTGAGGCTTTCTTT.

The chain couples TRBV7-8 to TRBJ2-7; no firm D call. This CDR3 spans 12 amino acids. The germline V and J ends were trimmed by 5 bases and 3 bases, with 8 bases remaining between them. The germline V gene has CDR1 SGHVS and CDR2 FQNEAQ. In DNA form, the CDR3 reads TGTGCCAGCAGCCCCTCCTACTACGAGCAGTACTTC. Translated, it gives CASSPSYYEQYF.

The CDR3 spells CASSLIGDYETQYF. The CDR3, as DNA: TGTGCCAGCAGCTTAATAGGGGATTATGAGACCCAGTACTTC. The chain couples TRBV5-6 to TRBJ2-5; tentatively, D is TRBD1 (5 bases). Germline V lookup: CDR1 SGHDT, CDR2 YYEEEE. V lost 2 bases and J lost 5, with 13 bases in between. CDR3 length: 14 amino acids.

J is TRBJ2-2 and V is TRBV6-2 or TRBV6-3, with D possibly matching TRBD2 (5 bases). The germline V gene encodes CDR1 MNHEY and CDR2 SVGEGT. Trimming took off 7 bases at V and 1 base at J, with 7 bases between the two ends. This CDR3 is 13 amino acids long. CDR3 bases: TGTGCCAGCACTGAGGGGAACACCGGGGAGCTGTTTTTT. Translation: CASTEGNTGELFF.

This chain uses TRBV7-2 with TRBJ2-7; TRBD2 matches 14 bases. The CDR3 runs to 15 residues. Germline CDR1 is SGHTA and CDR2 is FQGNSA. V lost 5 bases and J lost 5; bases outside the gene matches: 5. CDR3 nucleotide sequence: TGTGCCAGCAGCACGGGACTAGCGGGAGTCAACGAGCAGTACTTC. This translates into CASSTGLAGVNEQYF.

This chain joins TRBV27 and TRBJ2-1; 12 bases agree with TRBD2. J lost 10 bases, V lost 5 bases, and 9 bases had no gene match. CDR3 size: 15 residues. Germline loops: CDR1 MNHEY, CDR2 SMNVEV (reference sequence). CDR3 region: CASSHKLAGGNEQFF. The CDR3 DNA follows: TGTGCCAGCAGTCACAAACTAGCGGGAGGTAACGAGCAGTTCTTC.

Only a few counts were recorded for this clonotype. The chain combines TRBV12-3 or TRBV12-4 with TRBJ2-3; TRBD2 agrees at 11 bases. The V and J ends lost 6 bases and 0 bases, in that order; junction bases with no gene match: 5. The CDR3 contains 16 residues. The CDR3, as DNA: TGTGCCAGCAGGATTATAGCGGGAGGGAGCACAGATACGCAGTATTTT. This encodes CASRIIAGGSTDTQYF.

This rearrangement joins TRBV21-1 to TRBJ2-1; TRBD2, the table's D call, was not compared with the DNA. TRBV21-1 constitutes a pseudogene. CDR3 length: 20 residues. CDR3 in amino acids: CASSKVVSGRGVYFYNEQFF. The CDR3 DNA reads as TGTGCCAGCAGCAAAGTAGTTAGCGGGAGAGGGGTTTATTTCTACAATGAGCAGTTCTTC.

V and J are TRBV25-1 and TRBJ2-7; D unclear. Germline-derived CDR1 and CDR2 are MGHDK and SYGVNS. The CDR3 extends over 13 amino acids. Trimming left V 1 base short and J 4 bases short, with 8 bases between. CDR3 DNA sequence: TGTGCCAGCAGTGAATTTTTGGGGTACGAGCAGTACTTC. It specifies CASSEFLGYEQYF.

The chain uses TRBV27 and TRBJ2-7, with 9 bases matching TRBD1. This CDR3 contains 16 residues. Trimming cost V 0 bases and J 5 bases; bases outside gene matches: 8. The V gene's germline CDR1 is MNHEY and CDR2 SMNVEV (reference sequence). CDR3 DNA: TGTGCCAGCAGTTTATCTGAGGGGACAGGGTTCCACGAGCAGTACTTC. Its protein is CASSLSEGTGFHEQYF.

The sample holds a few counts of this clonotype. The rearrangement joins TRBV20-1 to TRBJ2-7; maybe TRBD1 (5 bases). Trimming took off 2 bases at V and 0 bases at J, with 8 bases between the two ends. The CDR3 extends over 13 amino acids. Germline V gene lookup returns CDR1 DFQATT and CDR2 SNEGSKA (reference sequence). The CDR3 sequence: CSARPQGSYEQYF. CDR3 in DNA: TGCAGTGCTAGACCTCAGGGCTCCTACGAGCAGTACTTC.

The V call is TRBV5-5, the J call TRBJ1-6; D remains ambiguous. The ends were cut back, 4 bases at V and 8 bases at J, with 16 bases in the middle. Per the germline V gene, CDR1 is SGHKS and CDR2 is YYEKEE (reference sequence). The CDR3 is 15 residues long. CDR3 in amino acids: CASSIDPWIDSPLHF. DNA of the CDR3: TGTGCCAGCAGCATCGACCCGTGGATTGATTCACCCCTCCACTTT.

The gene calls are TRBV29-1 and TRBJ1-2; D remains unclear. This CDR3 is 11 amino acids long. Trimming cost V 3 bases and J 1 base, with 3 bases left between them. The V gene's germline CDR1 is SQVTM and CDR2 ANQGSEA. CDR3: CSVDFNYGYTF. For the CDR3, the DNA is TGCAGCGTTGACTTTAACTATGGCTACACCTTC.

V and J are TRBV28 and TRBJ2-7, with 8 bases that match TRBD1. J gave up 4 bases and V 3 bases, and 5 bases lay outside the gene matches. The CDR3 length is 14 residues. The V gene's germline CDR1 is MDHEN and CDR2 SYDVKM. This CDR3 is CASSLPQGAYEQYF. The CDR3 coding sequence is TGTGCCAGCAGTTTGCCCCAGGGGGCTTACGAGCAGTACTTC.

This clonotype was observed a few times. The rearrangement joins TRBV25-1 to TRBJ1-3; tentative D call: TRBD1 (5 bases). CDR3 size: 15 residues. With 1 base removed from V and 4 bases from J, the gap between germline ends came to 11 bases. In germline, CDR1 is MGHDK, CDR2 SYGVNS. The CDR3 nucleotides read TGTGCCAGCAGTGAATCCAGGGCGGCAGGAAACACCATATATTTT. Protein sequence: CASSESRAAGNTIYF.

This clonotype was picked up one time. The rearrangement uses TRBV27 and TRBJ2-1; 7 bases map to TRBD2. The CDR3 contains 14 residues. The germline gives CDR1 MNHEY, CDR2 SMNVEV (reference sequence). The V and J ends lost 7 bases and 10 bases, in that order; junction bases with no gene match: 13. The CDR3 coding sequence is TGTGCCAGCATCCCTGGGGGGGGACGGTACGAGCAGTTCTTC. Translation: CASIPGGGRYEQFF.

About this clonotype: One end of the junction does not line up with germline, which may come from a read error. The V gene is TRBV27, the J gene TRBJ2-7; D possibly corresponds to TRBD1 (5 bases). The CDR3 has 12 amino acids. The germline gives CDR1 MNHEY, CDR2 SMNVEV (reference sequence). CDR3 coding DNA: TGTGTCAGCAGTTTCCTAGGGGACGAGCAGTACTTC. Its protein product is CVSSFLGDEQYF.

The rearrangement uses TRBV14 and TRBJ1-4, with D perhaps TRBD1 (6 bases). Germline V gives CDR1 SGHDN, CDR2 FVKESK. This CDR3 contains 15 residues. The ends were cut back, 4 bases at V and 7 bases at J, with 16 bases in the middle. The CDR3 DNA follows: TGTGCCAGCAGCCCCCAGGGGCGTGTGGTTGAAAAACTGTTTTTT. Its protein product is CASSPQGRVVEKLFF.